In this sample, the clone carrying this T cell receptor (beta chain) is medium-sized. This sample is drawn from a study of T cell responses to AZD1222 COVID-19 vaccine. Libraries were prepared by immunoSEQ multiplex PCR; TCRdb keeps only in-frame clonotypes and omits some of them. The data contain approximately 110,000 clones, 88% of them singletons. Germline CDR1 is LGHNA and CDR2 is YSLEER. This CDR3 region has 16 residues. V was trimmed by 1 base and J by 2 bases, leaving 12 bases between them. The rearrangement uses TRBV4-3 and TRBJ1-5; D is uncertain. The sequences come from peripheral blood, collected on day 0 of MenACWY control vaccination. The sequence came from an adult in good health. The CDR3, as DNA: TGCGCCAGCAGCCAAGCCGCGATGATAGGCAATCAGCCCCAGCATTTT. Translating it yields CASSQAAMIGNQPQHF.